This TCR beta chain was identified during a study of cytomegalovirus exposure and HLA in healthy donors. This CDR3 is built from 15 residues. The J segment lost 3 bases and the V segment lost 5 bases, leaving 8 bases of the junction unmatched. Germline V gene lookup returns CDR1 MNHEY and CDR2 SVGAGI. Study-wide results and caveats: CMV serostatus was the only recorded immune exposure for donors.

PCR was performed using 60 Vbeta and 13 Jbeta primers. Generated by immunoSEQ multiplex PCR, the TCRdb table keeps only in-frame clones and is missing some. The sample lists some 110,000 clones; roughly 80% were seen once. A remark on this clone: Its target is unknown.

Sequencing input: PBMCs. The genes are TRBV6-5 and TRBJ1-1, with 8 bases identical to TRBD1. The receptor comes from a man younger than 45 in good health and CMV-seronegative. The chain's CDR3 is CASSQHGQGDTEAFF. In DNA, the CDR3 is TGTGCCAGCAGTCAACACGGACAGGGAGACACTGAAGCTTTCTTT.